Listed here is a single TCR beta chain. Its cognate antigen has yet to be identified. Nothing much larger sits one base from this clone, and base qualities are not available. The CDR3 has 15 amino acids, counting the end cysteine and phenylalanine. Only the CDR3 DNA is retained, 45 bases long and in frame from the first base. Ends trimmed: V by 4 bases, J by 6 bases; bases unmatched to a gene: 9. Via the germline V gene, CDR1 is SGHRS and CDR2 YFSETQ. The data originate from a study of cytomegalovirus exposure and HLA in healthy donors (dated by TCRdb to the late 2010s). Some background on the complete study: An earlier analysis of approximately 640 of the donors reported 276 Gb of sequence data and 117 million unique TCR beta sequences from 150 million to 200 million T cells. An early release that covered some 630 HLA-typed donors contained about 300 gigabases of sequencing data and tens of millions of unique TCR sequences. Genome-wide SNP genotypes for about 65% of the 666 donors were used in a later genetic analysis, which treated that subset as a discovery cohort. To decide whether each TCR beta V gene segment behaved as functional or pseudogenic, an earlier analysis of some 600 of the donors relied on high-throughput TCR beta sequencing. A later analysis re-examined previously published TCR beta repertoires from roughly 650 donors and added high-resolution HLA genotyping to investigate patterns of TCR occurrence. Of the 300 to 450 genotyped donors, around 81% fell in the genetic ancestry cluster associated with self-reported Caucasian donors. Along with the approximately 650-subject first cohort, a separate validation cohort of over 90 different subjects was used. Donor age, sex, ethnicity and CMV serostatus were compiled alongside the repertoire data. Typing coverage differed by locus: A, B, C, DRB1 and DQB1 were typed in about 620-640 donors, DQA1 in about 550, DPA1 in 600 to 610, and DPB1 in around 490. HLA typing covered class I and class II loci at four-digit resolution. Rather than using new phenotypic data, the later analysis identified candidate immune exposures from TCR beta sequences and from how often those sequences occurred across donors. Among 300 to 500 genotyped donors of the cohort, an average of roughly 230,000 unique TCR beta nucleotide sequences was sequenced per donor, of which 15% to 20% were non-productive. High-throughput TCR immunosequencing, statistical association of individual TCRs with disease status, and machine learning were combined to predict cytomegalovirus infection status. The study aimed to test whether cataloging public T cell receptors could reveal signatures of past pathogen exposure. Four to six DR-DQ haplotypes were handled as single units for association and clustering, since linkage in the cohort was strong. Every discovery cohort repertoire had been produced on one sequencing platform. The study used immunosequencing to profile the T cell repertoires of about 670 subjects and linked those repertoires to cytomegalovirus serostatus. Overall results and qualifications from the work: Compared with the roughly 710-donor mean, donors in an Asian-associated ancestry cluster had fewer N-insertions in productive TCRs, according to a later genetic analysis. Across donors, most TCR sequences were observed very rarely, whereas some public TCRs were present in many individuals. A later analysis found that TCR association rates varied across HLA loci, with DRB1 alleles showing the most associated TCRs and HLA-C alleles the fewest. A total of 164 TCR beta chains were listed by the study as associated with cytomegalovirus. A group of highly shared sequence variants was considered likely to be a technical artifact of the sequencing pipeline. Assigning TCR associations to individual alleles was difficult when HLA alleles, especially DR and DQ, strongly co-occurred. The classifier was reported to diagnose cytomegalovirus status with high specificity and sensitivity in both the original cohort and the validation cohort. In a later analysis, several top co-occurrence clusters were reported to appear linked to parvovirus B19, influenza, CMV and Epstein-Barr virus. According to a later analysis, most CMV-associated TCR beta chains appeared to be HLA-restricted, and the HLA associations seemed to be driven largely by CMV exposure. According to the authors, the approach could potentially be generalized to other disease states and immunological phenotypes. Some IMGT-functional V segments, including TRBV6-2 and TRBV6-3, could not be distinguished by the 87-base-pair reads and were therefore excluded. In an earlier analysis of around 500 of the donors, most TCR beta V segments appeared in productive rearrangements about 87% or about 30% of the time, broadly matching IMGT annotations. A further reported finding was that TCR beta sequences accurately predicted the HLA-A and HLA-B alleles for most subjects in the first cohort. V-gene and J-gene trimming of TCR beta chains was associated with a missense DCLRE1C variant in a later genetic analysis, and the association was replicated in an independent cohort. At a false discovery rate of 0.05, a later analysis linked around 17,000 TCR beta sequences to specific HLA alleles. Correlated functional status among segregating V segments might reflect linkage disequilibrium, but an unknown experimental factor could not be ruled out. The only immune exposure information available for the cohort was CMV serostatus. Three of the identified cytomegalovirus-associated TCR beta chains were confirmed in vitro to be specific for cytomegalovirus antigens. Only TCR beta chains were sequenced in this cohort, and the absence of alpha or paired-chain data limited detectable features. A later analysis found that HLA-associated TCR beta chains were more clonally expanded and had lower generation probabilities than equally common non-associated chains. HLA typing was unavailable for some donors at each locus, so association tests used only the typed subset. Because counts were too low, seventeen rarely observed V segments, including chromosome 9 orphons, were left out of the earlier analysis of over 550 of the donors. The presence/absence analyses assumed that sequencing depth was roughly uniform across donors, and that assumption may not be true.

The cohort consisted of 650 to 850 healthy bone marrow donors. Cohort members were all nominally healthy when sampled, although unrecorded immune exposures were likely present. The donor tested CMV seropositive and was one of the 289 seropositive cohort members. A peripheral blood sample was provided by each donor, and peripheral blood mononuclear cells were used for TCR beta sequencing. Genomic DNA extraction from the blood cell samples was performed with the Qiagen DNeasy Blood Extraction Kit. Libraries were made using the immunoSEQ multiplex PCR assay. For the multiplex PCR, a mixture combining 60 forward primers for TCR Vbeta segments and 13 reverse primers for TCR Jbeta segments was used. Amplification of the CDR3 region of rearranged TCR beta genes was performed with a multiplex PCR assay on genomic DNA. On the Illumina HiSeq System, the amplified TCR beta libraries were sequenced as 87-base-pair reads. In the original analysis: A later analysis counted tens of millions of unique TCR beta chains across the 650 to 700 repertoires, and roughly 9.9 million of these chains were shared by at least two donors. A nearest-neighbor algorithm error-corrected the raw reads and collapsed the reads into unique sequences, merging closely related sequences to remove PCR and sequencing errors. Alignment of CDR3 sequences to IMGT reference sequences was used to assign V, D and J gene segments. For a sequence to be retained, a match of at least six nucleotides to both a V gene segment and a J gene segment was required. Rearrangements were called productive when the CDR3 lacked stop codons and stayed in frame with V and J; all others were non-productive. Following IMGT convention, CDR3 was defined as the stretch from the second conserved V-encoded cysteine up to the conserved J-encoded phenylalanine. In an earlier analysis of around 570 of the donors, sequences lacking an unambiguous match to a single V gene segment were excluded. An earlier analysis of several hundred of the donors called V segments functional above 56.7% productive rearrangements and segregating when the between-donor standard deviation exceeded 5%. To diagnose cytomegalovirus status from the catalog of TCR beta chain sequences, a statistical classification framework was built. In a later analysis, TCR nucleotide sequences were compared against IMGT/GENE-DB human TR gene sequences so that V and J genes could be assigned. Using the TCRdist pipeline, a later analysis assigned CDR3 sequences along with most-parsimonious VDJ recombination scenarios. In a later analysis, every TCR beta chain was defined by the combination of its CDR3 amino acid sequence and its V-gene family, and reads without a unique V-gene family were dropped. In a later analysis, approximately 640 highly shared, low-generation-probability nucleotide sequences were removed to address suspected cross-contamination and a sequencing artifact. A later analysis calculated a clonal expansion index for each public chain from normalized within-repertoire ranks of inferred template counts. Generation probabilities in a later analysis came from a VDJ recombination model fitted to out-of-frame rearrangements, and those results were checked against IGoR. In a later analysis, TCR-TCR, TCR-HLA and TCR-CMV co-occurrence was scored with hypergeometric tests, and a repertoire-size bias correction was applied to TCR pairs. To estimate false discovery rates, a later analysis permuted the HLA or CMV assignments 20 times. A later analysis grouped co-occurring TCRs with DBSCAN, adding TCRdist sequence similarity when clustering within HLA-allele-positive subsets. Repertoires with fewer than 30,000 or more than 120,000 public chains, plus five repertoires with anomalous nucleotide sharing, were excluded from co-occurrence clustering. The clones in this table, taken by TCRdb from immuneACCESS, are in-frame only. Not every clone is retained; where verified, under half of the shortfall comes from an unresolved V gene, and the cause of the rest is unknown. V and J calls plus clone size are reproduced from that table; the DNA served to infer D and trimming. The sample table contains some 150,000 clones; only one count was recorded for around 76% of them. 2% to 2.5% of the sample is taken by the ten largest.

The receptor was isolated from a woman in her twenties or thirties in good health and CMV-seropositive. The rearrangement combines TRBV5-1 with TRBJ2-7, with 11 middle bases fitting TRBD2. The sample taken for sequencing was PBMCs. The bases are TGCGCCAGCAGCGACACTAGCGGGGGACTGACCGAGCAGTACTTC. Its protein reads: CASSDTSGGLTEQYF.